The 19 T cell receptor beta chains given below trace back to one sample, sequenced in a study of human T cells and chemical hapten exposure (dated by TCRdb to the early 2020s). The time point label of this sample denotes: pre-sensitization, week 0. In light of the paper, this sample's treatment or condition label describes: therapeutic diphenylcyclopropenone sensitization with weekly scalp DPC. The library was built by means of RACE. TCRdb records NextSeq 500 as the sequencer. TCRdb took the public reads, trimmed them with fastp at Q25, ran MiXCR for clone calling and kept in-frame beta chains. Each entry merges the rows of one CDR3 protein and shows their most common DNA and genes. The sample contains a few hundred thousand distinct CDR3 sequences, around 5% of them found a single time. The ten largest make up less than 9% of the sample. Sequences were derived from whole blood, sampled in connection with sensitization to the hapten diphenylcyclopropenone (DPC). These TCRs come from a woman aged 18-35 years with alopecia areata. Some clones in this sample may be carry-over from other donors' samples.

This clonotype was detected many times. The chain links TRBV7-8 to TRBJ1-5, with TRBD1 identical over 7 bases. Germline V gene sequence: CDR1 SGHVS, CDR2 FQNEAQ. V shed 0 bases, J shed 0 bases, and the junction held 11 bases outside the gene matches. The CDR3 loop spans 19 amino acids. In DNA form, the CDR3 reads TGTGCCAGCAGCTTAGCTGCTCGGACAGGAGTATATAGCAATCAGCCCCAGCATTTT. The encoded protein is CASSLAARTGVYSNQPQHF.

J is TRBJ1-1 and V is TRBV4-1; D is ambiguous. Trimming removed 0 bases at V and 8 bases at J, with 13 bases between. The V gene's germline CDR1 is MGHRA and CDR2 YSYEKL. This CDR3 spans 14 amino acids. In DNA, the CDR3 is TGCGCCAGCAGCCAAGAGGGCCGTCCAGACGAAGCTTTCTTT. Protein product: CASSQEGRPDEAFF.

This clonotype was picked up a small number of times. This sequence joins TRBV3-1 and TRBJ2-1; D is uncertain. Trimming took off 0 bases at V and 12 bases at J, with 12 bases between the two ends. Per germline, CDR1 LGHDT and CDR2 YNNKEL (reference sequence). This CDR3 spans 13 amino acids. CDR3 DNA sequence: TGTGCCAGCAGCCAAGAGAAGGGCGTGCGGCAGTTCTTC. As protein: CASSQEKGVRQFF.

This clonotype was found many times. The genes are TRBV6-5 and TRBJ1-6; the match to TRBD1 covers 10 bases. Germline V gives CDR1 MNHEY, CDR2 SVGAGI. The CDR3 totals 15 residues. V gave up 2 bases and J gave up 10 bases; unmatched junction bases: 5. This CDR3 is CASSYRGQGQSPLHF. DNA for the CDR3: TGTGCCAGCAGTTACAGGGGACAGGGGCAATCACCCCTCCACTTT.

In this sample, this clonotype turned up many times. J is TRBJ2-1 and V is TRBV20-1, with D perhaps matching TRBD1 (6 bases). This CDR3 is 15 amino acids long. The germline CDR1 and CDR2 sequences are DFQATT and SNEGSKA (reference sequence). Trimming removed 0 bases at V and 2 bases at J, with 11 bases between. DNA of the CDR3: TGCAGTGCTAGAGACAGACAGGCAACCTACAATGAGCAGTTCTTC. It yields the protein CSARDRQATYNEQFF.

In this sample, this clonotype turned up many times. The chain links TRBV6-5 to TRBJ1-1, with a tentative D call TRBD1 (5 bases). Trimming stripped 0 bases from V and 5 bases from J, with 16 bases between. The germline V gene encodes CDR1 MNHEY and CDR2 SVGAGI. The CDR3 runs 16 residues. The chain's CDR3 is CASSYSITGLETEAFF. For the CDR3, the DNA is TGTGCCAGCAGTTACTCGATAACAGGTTTGGAGACTGAAGCTTTCTTT.

The chain has TRBV11-2 and TRBJ2-1; 7 nucleotides match TRBD1. The ends lost 5 bases at V and 5 bases at J; junction bases unmatched: 6. The germline CDR1 and CDR2 sequences are SGHAT and FQNNGV. The CDR3 runs 14 residues. The CDR3 bases are TGTGCCAGCAGCCCGGGGACAGCCAACAATGAGCAGTTCTTC. Its protein product is CASSPGTANNEQFF. Filled out from reference TRBV11-2 and TRBJ2-1, the complete variable domain reads EAGVAQSPRYKIIEKRQSVAFWCNPISGHATLYWYQQILGQGPKLLIQFQNNGVVDDSQLPKDRFSAERLKGVDSTLKIQPAKLEDSAVYLCASSPGTANNEQFFGPGTRLTVL.

This clonotype has at least ten counts. This chain links TRBV2 with TRBJ1-4; D call uncertain. Germline values: CDR1 SNHLY, CDR2 FYNNEI. CDR3 length: 16 amino acids. V dropped 7 bases and J dropped 0 bases, with 15 bases sitting between them. CDR3 amino acids: CASTPECTPTNEKLFF. As DNA, the CDR3 is TGTGCCAGCACCCCAGAGTGTACTCCAACTAATGAAAAACTGTTTTTT.

This clonotype was counted at least ten times. The genes are TRBV11-1 and TRBJ2-3; no clear D. The CDR3 sequence is 14 residues long. Per the germline V gene, CDR1 is SGHAT and CDR2 is FQDESV (reference sequence). Trimming took 1 base from V and 3 from J, leaving 8 bases between them. CDR3 nucleotides: TGTGCCAGCAGCTTAGTCCAGCTTACAGATACGCAGTATTTT. Translating it yields CASSLVQLTDTQYF.

This clonotype showed up just a few times. This chain connects TRBV6-2 or TRBV6-3 to TRBJ1-5, with D perhaps TRBD1 (5 bases). The CDR3 consists of 15 residues. Germline lookup yields CDR1 MNHEY and CDR2 SVGEGT. V gave up 7 bases and J gave up 2 bases, with 15 bases separating them. The CDR3 DNA reads TGTGCCAGCACAGGGACTGTCGCTCGCAATCAGCCCCAGCATTTT. The encoded protein is CASTGTVARNQPQHF.

This clonotype occurred many times. The V call is TRBV6-1, the J call TRBJ1-5, with a possible D match to TRBD1 (5 bases). Germline lookup yields CDR1 MNHNS and CDR2 SASEGT. Trimming stripped 6 bases from V and 0 bases from J, with 9 bases between. The CDR3 has 14 amino acids. CDR3 sequence reads: CASRKTASNQPQHF. The CDR3 DNA is TGTGCCAGCAGGAAGACAGCTAGCAATCAGCCCCAGCATTTT.

This clonotype appeared a few times. V and J are TRBV12-3 or TRBV12-4 and TRBJ1-1, with TRBD1 matching 7 bases. The CDR3 has 14 residues. J lost 11 bases, V lost 7 bases, and 16 bases had no gene match. The CDR3 loop reads CASTKGQPSVRAFF. The CDR3 DNA reads as TGTGCCAGCACCAAGGGACAGCCCTCAGTTAGGGCTTTCTTT.

J is TRBJ1-4 and V is TRBV5-1; TRBD1 matches 7 bases. Germline CDR1 and CDR2: SGHRS and YFSETQ. J lost 8 bases, V lost 1 base, and 8 bases had no gene match. The CDR3 sequence is 15 residues long. The CDR3 bases are TGCGCCAGCAGCTTGTCCGGCAGGGGACAGGAAAAACTGTTTTTT. It codes for CASSLSGRGQEKLFF.

This clonotype was counted many times. The chain has TRBV4-1 and TRBJ2-7; tentative D call: TRBD1 (5 bases). The germline V gene has CDR1 MGHRA and CDR2 YSYEKL. The CDR3 contains 14 residues. Trimming took off 1 base at V and 4 bases at J, with 11 bases between the two ends. CDR3 protein: CASSQGRGEYEQYF. The CDR3 DNA is TGCGCCAGCAGCCAAGGAAGGGGCGAATACGAGCAGTACTTC.

This clonotype has at least ten counts. The chain couples TRBV7-3 to TRBJ1-6; the D is unclear. V was clipped by 4 bases and J by 0 bases, with 4 bases between them. CDR3 length: 14 residues. Per germline, CDR1 SGHTA and CDR2 FQGTGA. CDR3 region: CASSSDSYNSPLHF. DNA for the CDR3: TGTGCCAGCAGCTCAGACTCCTATAATTCACCCCTCCACTTT.

This clonotype occurred many times. CDR3 coding DNA: TGTGCCAGCAGTCCCCTCAGGGCTGGATTAGAGACCCAGTACTTC. Amino acid sequence: CASSPLRAGLETQYF. The V and J genes are TRBV28 and TRBJ2-5; D perhaps matches TRBD1 (5 bases). V was pared by 5 bases and J by 4 bases, with 17 bases between. This CDR3 is 15 amino acids long. The V gene's germline CDR1 is MDHEN and CDR2 SYDVKM.

This clonotype was detected ten times or more. The genes are TRBV20-1 and TRBJ2-7; no reliable D call. CDR1 and CDR2 (germline): DFQATT, SNEGSKA (reference sequence). This CDR3 contains 11 residues. Trimming shortened V by 3 bases and J by 0 bases, and 3 bases separated the two germline ends. Here the CDR3 DNA reads TGCAGTGCTAGGATCTCCTACGAGCAGTACTTC. It translates to CSARISYEQYF.

The sample holds many counts of this clonotype. This chain joins TRBV5-1 and TRBJ2-6; tentatively, D is TRBD2 (6 bases). Germline CDR1 SGHRS, CDR2 YFSETQ. The CDR3 is made up of 18 amino acids. Trimming cost V 0 bases and J 2 bases, with 15 bases left between them. For the CDR3, the DNA is TGCGCCAGCAGCTTGGCCGCGGGGTCCCGTGCTGGGGCCAACGTCCTGACTTTC. As protein: CASSLAAGSRAGANVLTF.

The chain is built from TRBV12-3 or TRBV12-4 and TRBJ2-3; D gene unclear. V lost 5 bases to trimming and J lost 8 bases, with 14 bases between them. The CDR3 extends over 13 amino acids. The CDR3 is CASSRGVKGTQYF. The CDR3 DNA sequence: TGTGCCAGCAGTCGTGGAGTCAAGGGTACGCAGTATTTT.